This T cell receptor (beta chain) was retrieved from a study of blood T cell repertoires in COVID-19. Background on the study: Acute and convalescent COVID-19 specimens originated in the United States, Italy and Spain.

How the authors handled the data: Estimated nucleated cell counts came from reference gene primer amplification. Measured with immunoSEQ multiplex PCR; TCRdb has only the in-frame clones, and not every one. V and J calls and clone size are as listed in that table; D and trimming were resolved from the DNA. The data contain 200,000 to 250,000 clones, 65% to 90% of them singletons. Adults between roughly 18 and 90 years of age took part from 24 US areas. Researchers sorted participants into cohorts using their self-reported clinical history. This clonotype was obtained from a woman aged 40 to 50 with acute COVID-19. The specimen sequenced was PBMCs or T cells enriched from blood (not recorded which).

In DNA, the CDR3 is TGTGCCACCAGCAGAAGGAGGGCTGACACTGAAGCTTTCTTT. Translating gives CATSRRRADTEAFF. This chain connects TRBV15 to TRBJ1-1; D is unclear. CDR3 size: 14 residues. With 2 bases removed from V and 3 bases from J, the gap between germline ends came to 10 bases. Germline values: CDR1 LNHNV, CDR2 YYDKDF (reference sequence). Full variable domain (remainder filled in from reference TRBV15 and TRBJ1-1): DAMVIQNPRYQVTQFGKPVTLSCSQTLNHNVMYWYQQKSSQAPKLLFHYYDKDFNNEADTPDNFQSRRPNTSFCFLDIRSPGLGDTAMYLCATSRRRADTEAFFGQGTRLTVV.